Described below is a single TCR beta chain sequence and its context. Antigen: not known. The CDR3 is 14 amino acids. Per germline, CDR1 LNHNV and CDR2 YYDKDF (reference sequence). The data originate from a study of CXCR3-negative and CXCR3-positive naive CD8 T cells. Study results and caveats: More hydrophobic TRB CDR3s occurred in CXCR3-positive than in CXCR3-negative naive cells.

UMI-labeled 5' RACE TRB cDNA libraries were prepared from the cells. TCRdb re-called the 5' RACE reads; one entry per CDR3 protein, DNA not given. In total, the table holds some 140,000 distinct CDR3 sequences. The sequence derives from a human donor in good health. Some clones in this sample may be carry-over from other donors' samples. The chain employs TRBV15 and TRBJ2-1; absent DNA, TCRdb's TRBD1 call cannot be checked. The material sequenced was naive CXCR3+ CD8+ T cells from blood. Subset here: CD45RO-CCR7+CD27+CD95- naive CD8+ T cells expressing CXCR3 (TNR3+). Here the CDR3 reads CATSLPGSYNEQFF.